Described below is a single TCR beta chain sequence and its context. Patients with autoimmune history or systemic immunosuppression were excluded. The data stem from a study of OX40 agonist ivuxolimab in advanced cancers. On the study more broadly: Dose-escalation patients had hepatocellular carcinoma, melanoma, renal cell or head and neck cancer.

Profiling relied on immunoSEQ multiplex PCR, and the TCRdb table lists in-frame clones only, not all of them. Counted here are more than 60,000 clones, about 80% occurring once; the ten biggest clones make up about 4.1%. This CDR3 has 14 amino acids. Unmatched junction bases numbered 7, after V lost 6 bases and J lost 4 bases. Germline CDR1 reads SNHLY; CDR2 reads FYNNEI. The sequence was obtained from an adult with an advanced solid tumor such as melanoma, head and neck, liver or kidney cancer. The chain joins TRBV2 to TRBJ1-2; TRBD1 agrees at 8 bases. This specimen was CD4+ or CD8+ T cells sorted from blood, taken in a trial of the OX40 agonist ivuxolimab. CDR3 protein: CASSVLTGGYGYTF. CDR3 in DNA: TGTGCCAGCAGCGTACTTACAGGGGGCTATGGCTACACCTTC.